This T cell receptor beta chain is drawn from a study of beta chain features in type 1 diabetes. Every bit of the isolated RNA underwent reverse transcription, so sequencing read expressed TCRB transcripts. Assay used: immunoSEQ multiplex PCR; TCRdb lists only in-frame clones, some missing. The data hold 900,000 or so clones, with roughly 16% observed a single time. This CDR3 is 14 amino acids long. Germline assignment: CDR1 SGHRS and CDR2 YFSETQ. V trimming: 5 bases; J trimming: 1 base; junction bases outside the gene matches: 5. The table lists this clone with a few counts. This sequence joins TRBV5-1 and TRBJ2-5, with 7 bases aligning to TRBD1. Sequenced sample: naive CD4+ T cells from blood. This sequence originates from a woman between 18 and 29 years old in good health. CDR3 sequence: CASSQGVGQETQYF. In nucleotides, the CDR3 is TGCGCCAGCAGTCAGGGGGTCGGCCAAGAGACCCAGTACTTC. The full variable domain, with the rest looked up from reference TRBV5-1 and TRBJ2-5, is KAGVTQTPRYLIKTRGQQVTLSCSPISGHRSVSWYQQTPGQGLQFLFEYFSETQRNKGNFPGRFSGRQFSNSRSEMNVSTLELGDSALYLCASSQGVGQETQYFGPGTRLLVL.